This T cell receptor beta chain was observed in a study of T cell changes during pregnancy in multiple sclerosis. Germline V gene data show CDR1 as SEHNR and CDR2 as FQNEAQ (reference sequence). V was pared by 8 bases and J by 2 bases, with 18 bases between. CDR3 length: 15 amino acids. Measured with immunoSEQ multiplex PCR; TCRdb has only the in-frame clones, and not every one. The table lists just under 65,000 clones, 90% to 97% of them singletons. The TCR sequence derives from a female donor with multiple sclerosis, enrolled in a pregnancy study. Material: CD8+ T cells from peripheral blood mononuclear cells, obtained after pregnancy. The chain uses TRBV7-9 and TRBJ1-2, with D perhaps TRBD1 (6 bases). CDR3 bases: TGTGCCAGCGGCGGACAGTTAGATGCGAACTATGGCTACACCTTC. Its translation is CASGGQLDANYGYTF.